This T cell receptor (beta chain) derives from a study of cytomegalovirus exposure and HLA in healthy donors. This CDR3 is built from 18 residues. Germline CDR1 reads LNHDA; CDR2 reads SQIVND (reference sequence). The J segment lost 8 bases and the V segment lost 5 bases, leaving 14 bases of the junction unmatched. Data came from immunoSEQ multiplex PCR; TCRdb stores just in-frame clones and leaves some out. The sample contains under 400,000 clones, roughly 86% of which appear only once. This TCR was recovered from a man aged 30 to 39 in good health and CMV-seronegative. The V and J genes are TRBV19 and TRBJ1-6; 11 nucleotides align to TRBD1. The sequenced sample consisted of PBMCs. CDR3 sequence reads: CASSSGQGGWDGHSPLHF. In DNA form, the CDR3 reads TGTGCCAGTAGTTCGGGACAGGGGGGCTGGGACGGCCATTCACCCCTCCACTTT.